This T cell receptor (beta chain) was captured by sequencing in a study of cytomegalovirus exposure and HLA in healthy donors. Study-level results: Analyses of presence/absence relied on an assumption of roughly uniform sequencing depth across donors. HLA allele associations emerged for about 16,000 TCR beta sequences in a later analysis, at 0.05 false discovery rate. Follow-up analysis found HLA locus-dependent TCR association rates, highest for DRB1 and lowest for HLA-C.

The CDR3 loop spans 13 amino acids. V shed 7 bases and J shed 0 bases, with 8 bases lying between them. The V gene's germline CDR1 is LNHDA and CDR2 SQIVND (reference sequence). The donors gave bone marrow, and they were healthy. Concerning this clone: The target antigen is unknown.

Use of 60 Vbeta and 13 Jbeta primers characterized the PCR. Some clones are missing from TCRdb's copy, which holds only in-frame ones; the method was immunoSEQ multiplex PCR. The sample shows some 140,000 clones, 73% of them seen only once. This TCR derives from a middle-aged woman in good health and CMV-seronegative. The sequenced sample consisted of PBMCs. The chain combines TRBV19 with TRBJ2-3; TRBD2 might be the D (5 bases). CDR3 in amino acids: CASKERSTDTQYF. The DNA of the CDR3 is TGTGCCAGTAAGGAGCGGAGCACAGATACGCAGTATTTT.